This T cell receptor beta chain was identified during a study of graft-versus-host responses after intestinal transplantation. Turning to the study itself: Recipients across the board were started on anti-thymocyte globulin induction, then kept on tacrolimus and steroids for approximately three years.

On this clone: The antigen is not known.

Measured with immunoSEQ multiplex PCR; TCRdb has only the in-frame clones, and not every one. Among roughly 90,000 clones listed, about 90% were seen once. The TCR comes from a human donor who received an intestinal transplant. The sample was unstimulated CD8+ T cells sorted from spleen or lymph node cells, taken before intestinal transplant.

CDR3 sequence (DNA): TGTGCCAGCAGCTTTCAAGATACGCAGTATTTT. Its protein product is CASSFQDTQYF. The chain has TRBV13 and TRBJ2-3; D not resolved. Germline values: CDR1 PRHDT, CDR2 FYEKMQ (reference sequence). The V end was cut by 3 bases, the J end by 5 bases, with 3 bases between. The CDR3 totals 11 residues.